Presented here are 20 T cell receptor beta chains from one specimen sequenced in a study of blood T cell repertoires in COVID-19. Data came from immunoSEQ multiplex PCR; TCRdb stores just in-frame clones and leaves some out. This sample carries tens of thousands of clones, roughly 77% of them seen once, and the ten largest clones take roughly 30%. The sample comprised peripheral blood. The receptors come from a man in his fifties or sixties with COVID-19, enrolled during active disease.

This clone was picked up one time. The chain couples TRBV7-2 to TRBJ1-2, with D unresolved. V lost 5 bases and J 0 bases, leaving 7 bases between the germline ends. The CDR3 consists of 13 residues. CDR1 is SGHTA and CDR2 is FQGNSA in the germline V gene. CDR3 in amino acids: CASSPSTNYGYTF. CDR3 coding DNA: TGTGCCAGCAGCCCGAGTACTAACTATGGCTACACCTTC.

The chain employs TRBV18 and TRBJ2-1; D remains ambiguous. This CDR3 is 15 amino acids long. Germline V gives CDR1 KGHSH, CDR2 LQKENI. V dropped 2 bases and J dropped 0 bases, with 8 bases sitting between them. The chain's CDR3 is CASSPEISSYNEQFF. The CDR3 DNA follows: TGTGCCAGCTCACCAGAGATTAGCTCCTACAATGAGCAGTTCTTC.

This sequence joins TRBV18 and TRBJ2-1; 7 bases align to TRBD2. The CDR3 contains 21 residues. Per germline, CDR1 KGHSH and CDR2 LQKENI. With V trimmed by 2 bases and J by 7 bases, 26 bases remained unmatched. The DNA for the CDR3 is TGTGCCAGCTCACCAAGGCAGGTGGACACCGAGCGGGAAGGTTGGGAAAATGAGCAGTTCTTC. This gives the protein CASSPRQVDTEREGWENEQFF.

The CDR3 sequence is CASGRGLAGVGEQFF. The CDR3 DNA reads as TGTGCCAGCGGCCGAGGCCTAGCGGGAGTTGGTGAGCAGTTCTTC. V is TRBV9 and J is TRBJ2-1; 10 bases align to TRBD2. The germline V gene has CDR1 SGDLS and CDR2 YYNGEE. V was pared by 7 bases and J by 9 bases, with 13 bases of the junction left unmatched. The CDR3 length is 15 residues. Full variable domain (outside the CDR3, taken from reference TRBV9 and TRBJ2-1): DSGVTQTPKHLITATGQRVTLRCSPRSGDLSVYWYQQSLDQGLQFLIQYYNGEERAKGNILERFSAQQFPDLHSELNLSSLELGDSALYFCASGRGLAGVGEQFFGPGTRLTVL.

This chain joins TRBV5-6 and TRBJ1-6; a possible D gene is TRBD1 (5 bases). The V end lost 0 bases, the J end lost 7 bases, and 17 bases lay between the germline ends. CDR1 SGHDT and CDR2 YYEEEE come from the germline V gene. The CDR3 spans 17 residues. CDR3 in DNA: TGTGCCAGCAGCTTGGATATAGGGTGGGGGGGAAATTCACCCCTCCACTTT. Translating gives CASSLDIGWGGNSPLHF.

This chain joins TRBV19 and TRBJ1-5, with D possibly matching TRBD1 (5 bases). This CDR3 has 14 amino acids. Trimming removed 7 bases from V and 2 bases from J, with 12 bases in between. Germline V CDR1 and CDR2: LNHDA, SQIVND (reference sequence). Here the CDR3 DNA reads TGTGCCAGTAAGGGAGGGGCTGGCAATCAGCCCCAGCATTTT. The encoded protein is CASKGGAGNQPQHF.

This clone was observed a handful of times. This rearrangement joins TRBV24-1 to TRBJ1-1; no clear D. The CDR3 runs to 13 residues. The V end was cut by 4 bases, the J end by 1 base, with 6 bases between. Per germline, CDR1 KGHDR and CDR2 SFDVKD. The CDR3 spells CATSDRQNTEAFF. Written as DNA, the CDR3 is TGTGCCACCAGTGACCGACAGAACACTGAAGCTTTCTTT.

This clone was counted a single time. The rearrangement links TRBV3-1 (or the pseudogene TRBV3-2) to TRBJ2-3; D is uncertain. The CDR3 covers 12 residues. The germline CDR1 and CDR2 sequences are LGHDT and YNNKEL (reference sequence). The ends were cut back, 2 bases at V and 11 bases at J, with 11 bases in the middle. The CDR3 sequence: CASSQQTGWQYF. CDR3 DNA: TGTGCCAGCAGCCAACAGACCGGGTGGCAGTATTTT.

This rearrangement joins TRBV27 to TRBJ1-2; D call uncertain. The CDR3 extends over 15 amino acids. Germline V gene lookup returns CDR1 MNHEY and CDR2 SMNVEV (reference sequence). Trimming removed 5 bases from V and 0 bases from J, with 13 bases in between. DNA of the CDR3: TGTGCCAGCAGTCCGAGTGCCCGCACTAACTATGGCTACACCTTC. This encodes CASSPSARTNYGYTF.

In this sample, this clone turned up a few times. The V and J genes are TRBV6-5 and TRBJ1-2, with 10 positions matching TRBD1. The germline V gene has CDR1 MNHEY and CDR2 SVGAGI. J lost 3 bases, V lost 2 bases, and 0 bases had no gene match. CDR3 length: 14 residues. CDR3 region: CASSYGTGDYGYTF. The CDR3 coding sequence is TGTGCCAGCAGTTACGGGACAGGGGACTATGGCTACACCTTC.

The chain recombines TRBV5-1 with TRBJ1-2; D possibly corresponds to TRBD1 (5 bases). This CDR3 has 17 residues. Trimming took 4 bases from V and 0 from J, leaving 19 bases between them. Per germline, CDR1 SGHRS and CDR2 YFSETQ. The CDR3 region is CASSPKRDRRPNYGYTF. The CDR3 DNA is TGCGCCAGCAGCCCGAAGAGAGACAGAAGACCTAACTATGGCTACACCTTC.

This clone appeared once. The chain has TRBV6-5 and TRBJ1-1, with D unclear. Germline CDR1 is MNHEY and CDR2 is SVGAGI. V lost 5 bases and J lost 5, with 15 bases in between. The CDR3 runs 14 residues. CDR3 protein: CASSLRRPGTEAFF. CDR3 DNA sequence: TGTGCCAGCAGTCTCCGCAGGCCGGGAACTGAAGCTTTCTTT.

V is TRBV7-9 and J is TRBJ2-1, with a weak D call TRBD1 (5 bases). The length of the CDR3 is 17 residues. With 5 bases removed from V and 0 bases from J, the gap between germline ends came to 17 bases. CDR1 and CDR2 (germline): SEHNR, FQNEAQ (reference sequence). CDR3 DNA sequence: TGTGCCAGCAGCCCTGCCCCAGGGTCGAGCTCCTACAATGAGCAGTTCTTC. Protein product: CASSPAPGSSSYNEQFF.

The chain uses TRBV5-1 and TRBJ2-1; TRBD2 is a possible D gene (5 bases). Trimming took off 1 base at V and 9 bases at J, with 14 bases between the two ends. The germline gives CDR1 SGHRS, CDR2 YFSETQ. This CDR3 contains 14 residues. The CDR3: CASSLISGESEQFF. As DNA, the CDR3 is TGCGCCAGCAGCTTGATATCTGGGGAGAGTGAGCAGTTCTTC. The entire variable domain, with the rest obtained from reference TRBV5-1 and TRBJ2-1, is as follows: KAGVTQTPRYLIKTRGQQVTLSCSPISGHRSVSWYQQTPGQGLQFLFEYFSETQRNKGNFPGRFSGRQFSNSRSEMNVSTLELGDSALYLCASSLISGESEQFFGPGTRLTVL.

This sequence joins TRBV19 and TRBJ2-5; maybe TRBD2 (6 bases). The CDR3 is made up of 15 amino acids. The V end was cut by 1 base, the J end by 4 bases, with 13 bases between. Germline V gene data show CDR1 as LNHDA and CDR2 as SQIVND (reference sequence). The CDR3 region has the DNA TGTGCCAGTAGTATAGCGGGAGCCCCGGGAGAGACCCAGTACTTC. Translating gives CASSIAGAPGETQYF.

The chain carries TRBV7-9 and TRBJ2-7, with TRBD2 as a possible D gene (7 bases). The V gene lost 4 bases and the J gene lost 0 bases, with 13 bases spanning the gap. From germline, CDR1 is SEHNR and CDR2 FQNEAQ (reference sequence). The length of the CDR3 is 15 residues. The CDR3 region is CASSSGGWGSYEQYF. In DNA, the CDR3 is TGTGCCAGCAGCTCGGGGGGCTGGGGCTCCTACGAGCAGTACTTC.

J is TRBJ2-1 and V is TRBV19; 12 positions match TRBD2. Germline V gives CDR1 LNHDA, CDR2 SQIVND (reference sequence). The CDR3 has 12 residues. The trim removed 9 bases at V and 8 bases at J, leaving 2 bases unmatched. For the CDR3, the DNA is TGTGCCAGCCGACTAGCGGGAGATGAGCAGTTCTTC. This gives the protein CASRLAGDEQFF.

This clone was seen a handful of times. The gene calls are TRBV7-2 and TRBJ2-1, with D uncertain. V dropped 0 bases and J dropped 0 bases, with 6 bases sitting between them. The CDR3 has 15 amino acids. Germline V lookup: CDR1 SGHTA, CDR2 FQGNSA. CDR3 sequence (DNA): TGTGCCAGCAGCTTAGCGGCAGGCTCCTACAATGAGCAGTTCTTC. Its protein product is CASSLAAGSYNEQFF.

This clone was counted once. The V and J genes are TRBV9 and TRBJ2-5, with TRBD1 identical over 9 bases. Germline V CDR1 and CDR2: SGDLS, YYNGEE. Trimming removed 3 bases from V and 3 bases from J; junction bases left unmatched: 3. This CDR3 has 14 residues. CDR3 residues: CASSGRTGEETQYF. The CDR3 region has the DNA TGTGCCAGCAGCGGTCGGACAGGGGAAGAGACCCAGTACTTC.

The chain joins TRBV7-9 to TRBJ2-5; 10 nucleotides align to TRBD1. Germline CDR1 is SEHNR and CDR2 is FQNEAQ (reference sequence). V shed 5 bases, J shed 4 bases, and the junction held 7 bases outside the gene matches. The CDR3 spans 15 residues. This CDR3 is CASSRDRGLRETQYF. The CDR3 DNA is TGTGCCAGCAGCCGAGACAGGGGGCTAAGAGAGACCCAGTACTTC.